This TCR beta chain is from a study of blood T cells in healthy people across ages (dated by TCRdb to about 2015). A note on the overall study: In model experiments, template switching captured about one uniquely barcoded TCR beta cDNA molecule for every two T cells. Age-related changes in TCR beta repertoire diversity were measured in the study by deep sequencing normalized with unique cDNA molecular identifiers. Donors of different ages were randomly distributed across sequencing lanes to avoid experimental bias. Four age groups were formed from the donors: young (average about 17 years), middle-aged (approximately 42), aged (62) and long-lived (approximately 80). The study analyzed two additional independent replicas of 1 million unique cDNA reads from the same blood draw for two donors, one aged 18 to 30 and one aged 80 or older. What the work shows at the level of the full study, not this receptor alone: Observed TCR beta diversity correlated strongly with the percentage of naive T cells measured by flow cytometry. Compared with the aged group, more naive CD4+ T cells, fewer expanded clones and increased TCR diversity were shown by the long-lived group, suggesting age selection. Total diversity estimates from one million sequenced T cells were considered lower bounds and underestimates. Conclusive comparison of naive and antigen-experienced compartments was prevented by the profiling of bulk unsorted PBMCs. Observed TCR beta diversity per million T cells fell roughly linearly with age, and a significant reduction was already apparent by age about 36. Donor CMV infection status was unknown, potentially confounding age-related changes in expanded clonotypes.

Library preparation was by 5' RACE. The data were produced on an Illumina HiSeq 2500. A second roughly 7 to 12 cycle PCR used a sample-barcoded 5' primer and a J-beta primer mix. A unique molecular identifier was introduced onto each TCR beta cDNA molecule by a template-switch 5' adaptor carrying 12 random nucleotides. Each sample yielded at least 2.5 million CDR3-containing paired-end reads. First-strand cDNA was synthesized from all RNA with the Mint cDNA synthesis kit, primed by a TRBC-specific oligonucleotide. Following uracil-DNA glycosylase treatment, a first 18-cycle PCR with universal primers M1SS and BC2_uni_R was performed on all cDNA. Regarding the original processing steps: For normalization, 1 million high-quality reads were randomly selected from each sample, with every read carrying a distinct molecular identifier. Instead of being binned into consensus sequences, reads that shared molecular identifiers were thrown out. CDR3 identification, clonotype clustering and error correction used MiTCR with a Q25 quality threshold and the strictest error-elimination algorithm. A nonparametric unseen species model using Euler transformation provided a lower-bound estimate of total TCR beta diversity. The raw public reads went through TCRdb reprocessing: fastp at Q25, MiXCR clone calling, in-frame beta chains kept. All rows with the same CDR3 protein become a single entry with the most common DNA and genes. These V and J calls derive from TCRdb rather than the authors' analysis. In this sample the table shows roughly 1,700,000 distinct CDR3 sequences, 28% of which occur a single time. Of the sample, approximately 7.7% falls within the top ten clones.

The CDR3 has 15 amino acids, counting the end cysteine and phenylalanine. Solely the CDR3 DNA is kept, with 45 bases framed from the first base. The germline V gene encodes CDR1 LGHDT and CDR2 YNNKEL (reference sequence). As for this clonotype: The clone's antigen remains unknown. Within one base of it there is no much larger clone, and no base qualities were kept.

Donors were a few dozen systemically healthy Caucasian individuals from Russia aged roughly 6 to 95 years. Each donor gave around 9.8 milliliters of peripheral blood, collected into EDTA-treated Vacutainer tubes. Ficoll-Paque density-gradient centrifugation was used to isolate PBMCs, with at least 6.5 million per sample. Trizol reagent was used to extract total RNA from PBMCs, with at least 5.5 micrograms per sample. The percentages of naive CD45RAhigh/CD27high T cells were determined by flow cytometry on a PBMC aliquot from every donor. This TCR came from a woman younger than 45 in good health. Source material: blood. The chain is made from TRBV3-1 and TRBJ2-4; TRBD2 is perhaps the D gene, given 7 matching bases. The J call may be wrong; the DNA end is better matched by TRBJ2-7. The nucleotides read TGTGCCAGCAGCCCTCGGGGAGGGGGGGATTACGAGCAGTACTTC. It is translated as CASSPRGGGDYEQYF.